Each of the 6 T cell receptor beta chains below was sequenced from the same sample in a study of T cells in Graves' hyperthyroidism and ophthalmopathy. Amplified regions were TCR beta CDR3 sequences from RNA transcripts. An initial round of RT-PCR targeting the TCR CDR3 relied on the HTBI primer set. TCRdb re-called the multiplex PCR reads through MiXCR, storing one row per CDR3 protein. Of 640,000 or so distinct CDR3 sequences detected, 14% to 15% appear once; the ten largest clones hold 3.5% to 4.5%. The sample comprised blood. The receptors derive from a woman in her thirties or forties with Graves' ophthalmopathy.

This clonotype was recorded many times. The CDR3 DNA sequence: TGTGCCAGCAGTTTAACGGAGACCCACACCGGGGAGCTGTTTTTT. Translation: CASSLTETHTGELFF. The rearrangement joins TRBV12-3 or TRBV12-4 to TRBJ2-2, with no clear D. The ends were cut back, 2 bases at V and 3 bases at J, with 10 bases in the middle. CDR3 size: 15 residues.

Many counts were recorded for this clonotype. The chain links TRBV11-3 to TRBJ2-5; possible D gene TRBD2, 5 bases. The CDR3 has 13 residues. Germline loops: CDR1 SGHNT, CDR2 YENEEA. V dropped 3 bases and J dropped 5 bases, with 10 bases sitting between them. For the CDR3, the DNA is TGTGCCAGCAGCTTGGTCGGGATGGAGACCCAGTACTTC. This encodes CASSLVGMETQYF.

This clonotype was recorded many times. The chain uses TRBV12-3 or TRBV12-4 and TRBJ2-7; 7 bases align to TRBD1. The CDR3 consists of 14 residues. The junction had 7 bases not matched to a gene; V was cut back by 3 bases and J by 5 bases. The CDR3 DNA follows: TGTGCCAGCAGTTTCGGCCTAGGACAGGACGAGCAGTACTTC. Its translation: CASSFGLGQDEQYF.

The CDR3 coding sequence is TGTGCCAGCAGCCCCTCAACTAGCGGGAGGGCCCTCGTGTACGAGCAGTACTTC. This translates into CASSPSTSGRALVYEQYF. The gene calls are TRBV11-2 and TRBJ2-7; 13 bases are a match to TRBD2. The CDR3 is made up of 18 amino acids. J was trimmed by 4 bases and V by 5 bases; bases with no gene match: 14. The germline CDR1 and CDR2 sequences are SGHAT and FQNNGV.

This clonotype was seen ten or more times. The genes are TRBV19 and TRBJ1-5; no reliable D call. The V gene's germline CDR1 is LNHDA and CDR2 SQIVND (reference sequence). This CDR3 region has 13 residues. Trimming removed 3 bases from V and 7 bases from J, with 10 bases in between. The CDR3 nucleotides read TGTGCCAGTAGTATGGGATTCGGCCAGCCCCAGCATTTT. Translation gives CASSMGFGQPQHF. Full variable domain (missing parts from reference TRBV19 and TRBJ1-5): DGGITQSPKYLFRKEGQNVTLSCEQNLNHDAMYWYRQDPGQGLRLIYYSQIVNDFQKGDIAEGYSVSREKKESFPLTVTSAQKNPTAFYLCASSMGFGQPQHFGDGTRLSIL.

The V gene is TRBV4-1, the J gene TRBJ2-7; the D gene is possibly TRBD1 (5 bases). This CDR3 contains 16 residues. The V gene's germline CDR1 is MGHRA and CDR2 YSYEKL. V lost 2 bases, J lost 4 bases, and 18 bases lay in between. This CDR3 is CASSQSPPPGSYEQYF. The CDR3 DNA reads as TGCGCCAGCAGCCAATCCCCTCCGCCAGGGTCGTACGAGCAGTACTTC.